The present T cell receptor (beta chain) was sequenced within a study of blood T cell repertoires in COVID-19. Study-level information: Samples of COVID-19 (acute and convalescent) were obtained from the United States, Italy and Spain. Sample material is recorded as cDNA or gDNA derived from T cells, B-cell-depleted T cells, or PBMCs.

Seattle participants joined during active infection and were tracked over time. This clone is a singleton in its sample. How the authors handled the data: Reference gene primer amplification gave nucleated cell count estimates. The table came from immunoSEQ multiplex PCR; TCRdb's copy has only in-frame clones and leaves some out. D and trimming were read from the DNA, whereas the V and J calls and clone size are those reported in that table. The profile shows 200,000 to 250,000 clones, 83% of them singletons. This CDR3 region has 15 residues. Germline loops: CDR1 SGDLS, CDR2 YYNGEE. Trimming took off 2 bases at V and 7 bases at J, with 16 bases between the two ends.

The sample taken for sequencing was peripheral blood. The J gene is TRBJ1-5, the V gene TRBV9; the D gene is possibly TRBD1 (6 bases). The origin of this receptor is a woman younger than 45 with COVID-19, enrolled during active disease. The CDR3 DNA sequence: TGTGCCAGCAGCGTGGGAACAGGGTCGTGGCAGCCCCAGCATTTT. As protein: CASSVGTGSWQPQHF.